The source of this T cell receptor beta chain is a study of monozygotic twins with cystic fibrosis. Study in general: With about 15 PCR cycles, barcoded libraries came from roughly 2.9 micrograms of fragmented DNA. Study-wide findings and caveats: Monozygotic CF twins shared more identical nucleotide clonotypes than unrelated patients. In 13 of 16 pairs, V gene usage was closest to the co-twin's. Low clonality (median about 0.0095) suggested a mostly naive repertoire.

The method was immunoSEQ multiplex PCR; TCRdb's version includes in-frame clones alone and lacks a portion of them. The repertoire holds over 20,000 clones, under 95% seen once, with approximately 0.3% in the top ten. As concerns this clone: What it binds is not known.

The ends were cut back, 7 bases at V and 4 bases at J, with 13 bases in the middle. Germline CDR1 and CDR2: SNHLY and FYNNEI. This CDR3 comprises 14 residues. The sample consisted of blood. V and J are TRBV2 and TRBJ1-4, with D tentatively TRBD1 (6 bases). The receptor comes from a girl between 2 and 10 years old with cystic fibrosis. CDR3 protein: CASTKGTNNEKLFF. The CDR3 region has the DNA TGTGCCAGCACGAAGGGGACAAATAATGAAAAACTGTTTTTT.